Each of the 12 T cell receptor beta chains below was sequenced from the same sample in a study of T cell repertoires in cytomegalovirus infection. Each CDR3 protein is one row after TCRdb ran MiXCR on the reads. The data show 700,000 to 950,000 distinct CDR3 sequences, around a third seen once. No antigens are known for them. The source material was cultured CD8+ T cells from PBMCs, sampled from culture after CMV antigen stimulation. Receptor source: a human donor in good health (CMV status not recorded). Some clones in this sample may be carry-over from other donors' samples.

This clonotype was observed a handful of times. V usage is TRBV27 and J usage is TRBJ2-7; D is uncertain. Germline V CDR1 and CDR2: MNHEY, SMNVEV (reference sequence). The CDR3 extends over 14 amino acids. The germline V and J ends were trimmed by 3 bases and 5 bases, with 14 bases remaining between them. The CDR3 reads CASSFIPGTDEQYF. In DNA form, the CDR3 reads TGTGCCAGCAGTTTCATTCCGGGCACCGACGAGCAGTACTTC.

The chain combines TRBV20-1 with TRBJ2-5; a possible D gene is TRBD2 (5 bases). The CDR3 totals 15 residues. Germline CDR1 is DFQATT and CDR2 is SNEGSKA (reference sequence). Deletions cut 6 bases from V and 1 base from J, with 18 bases between. CDR3 in amino acids: CSATNTAEIQETQYF. CDR3 bases: TGCAGTGCGACAAACACAGCGGAGATCCAAGAGACCCAGTACTTC.

The chain employs TRBV6-1 and TRBJ2-1; the D call may be TRBD1 or TRBD2 (5 bases each). This CDR3 has 14 residues. From germline, CDR1 is MNHNS and CDR2 SASEGT. Between the trimmed V and J ends, which lost 7 bases and 2 bases, there was a span of 12 bases. The CDR3 reads CASKEGLTYNEQFF. In DNA form, the CDR3 reads TGTGCCAGCAAAGAGGGGTTGACCTACAATGAGCAGTTCTTC.

In its sample, this clonotype was seen once. The CDR3 region has the DNA TGTGCCAGTACGTGGCAGGGGGGGGATTACACTGAAGCTTTCTTT. Its translation is CASTWQGGDYTEAFF. This sequence joins TRBV28 and TRBJ1-1, with 7 bases matching TRBD1. Per the germline V gene, CDR1 is MDHEN and CDR2 is SYDVKM. The CDR3 contains 15 residues. The ends lost 9 bases at V and 3 bases at J; junction bases unmatched: 13.

The chain combines TRBV19 with TRBJ2-1; 7 bases agree with TRBD1. This CDR3 spans 16 amino acids. Looked up from germline, CDR1 is LNHDA and CDR2 is SQIVND (reference sequence). V shed 6 bases, J shed 0 bases, and the junction held 8 bases outside the gene matches. CDR3 bases: TGTGCCAGTAGCCTAACGAGGGACAGCTCCTACAATGAGCAGTTCTTC. Translating gives CASSLTRDSSYNEQFF. The entire variable domain, with the rest obtained from reference TRBV19 and TRBJ2-1, is as follows: DGGITQSPKYLFRKEGQNVTLSCEQNLNHDAMYWYRQDPGQGLRLIYYSQIVNDFQKGDIAEGYSVSREKKESFPLTVTSAQKNPTAFYLCASSLTRDSSYNEQFFGPGTRLTVL.

On this clonotype: A much larger clone lies one base from this, so it may be a read error. The chain uses TRBV7-2 and TRBJ1-1; D unclear. This CDR3 has 14 amino acids. CDR1 SGHTA and CDR2 FQGNSA come from the germline V gene. Between the trimmed V and J ends, which lost 1 base and 1 base, there was a span of 7 bases. DNA for the CDR3: TGTGCCAGCAGCTTAGAAGAGAAGAACACTGAAGCTTTCTTT. This sequence encodes CASSLEEKNTEAFF.

V and J are TRBV7-9 and TRBJ2-7; weak D call: TRBD1 (6 bases). The V and J ends lost 5 bases and 0 bases respectively, with 17 bases between them. CDR3 size: 16 residues. Germline values: CDR1 SEHNR, CDR2 FQNEAQ (reference sequence). DNA for the CDR3: TGTGCCAGCAGCCCGAAGACAGGTAAAAGCTCCTACGAGCAGTACGTC. Its translation: CASSPKTGKSSYEQYV.

The V and J genes are TRBV2 and TRBJ2-7; TRBD1 aligns across 9 bases. The length of the CDR3 is 16 residues. The trim removed 3 bases at V and 4 bases at J, leaving 10 bases unmatched. Germline assignment: CDR1 SNHLY and CDR2 FYNNEI. CDR3: CASSDRGRDRVYEQYF. CDR3 sequence (DNA): TGTGCCAGCAGTGATAGGGGCCGGGACAGGGTATACGAGCAGTACTTC.

This rearrangement joins TRBV3-1 to TRBJ2-1; 7 bases align to TRBD2. With V trimmed by 4 bases and J by 2 bases, 11 bases remained unmatched. In germline, CDR1 is LGHDT, CDR2 YNNKEL (reference sequence). There are 17 residues in the CDR3. The DNA for the CDR3 is TGTGCCAGCAGCCCATTGGAAGCGGGGCGAACCTACAATGAGCAGTTCTTC. It encodes CASSPLEAGRTYNEQFF.

The chain joins TRBV4-1 to TRBJ2-2; either TRBD1 or TRBD2 may supply D (5 bases each). The CDR3 loop spans 13 amino acids. Germline CDR1 is MGHRA and CDR2 is YSYEKL. V was pared by 11 bases and J by 3 bases, with 13 bases between. Here the CDR3 reads CAPPGRYTGELFF. CDR3 nucleotides: TGCGCCCCTCCGGGACGCTACACCGGGGAGCTGTTTTTT.

The chain links TRBV27 to TRBJ2-1; no definite D call. The V and J ends lost 5 bases and 7 bases respectively, with 12 bases between them. CDR3 length equals 13 residues. CDR1 and CDR2 from the germline V gene are MNHEY and SMNVEV (reference sequence). The CDR3 protein is CASSPSRANEQFF. CDR3 nucleotides: TGTGCCAGCAGTCCCTCAAGGGCGAATGAGCAGTTCTTC.

This clonotype has at least ten counts. The chain uses TRBV7-2 and TRBJ2-1; D possibly corresponds to TRBD2 (6 bases). Trimming shortened V by 5 bases and J by 1 base, and 18 bases separated the two germline ends. This CDR3 has 17 residues. The V gene's germline CDR1 is SGHTA and CDR2 FQGNSA. This CDR3 is CASSQRGGRGSYNEQFF. DNA of the CDR3: TGTGCCAGCAGCCAACGGGGTGGGCGGGGTTCCTACAATGAGCAGTTCTTC.